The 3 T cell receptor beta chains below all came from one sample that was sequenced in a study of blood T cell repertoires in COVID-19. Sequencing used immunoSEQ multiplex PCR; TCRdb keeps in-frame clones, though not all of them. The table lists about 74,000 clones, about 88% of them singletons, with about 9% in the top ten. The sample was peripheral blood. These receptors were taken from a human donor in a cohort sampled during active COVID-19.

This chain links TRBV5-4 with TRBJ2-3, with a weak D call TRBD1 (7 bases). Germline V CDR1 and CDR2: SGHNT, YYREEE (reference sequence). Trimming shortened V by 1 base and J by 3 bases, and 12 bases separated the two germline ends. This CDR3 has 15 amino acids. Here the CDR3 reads CASSLPGGTTDTQYF. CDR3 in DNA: TGTGCCAGCAGCTTGCCAGGGGGGACGACAGATACGCAGTATTTT. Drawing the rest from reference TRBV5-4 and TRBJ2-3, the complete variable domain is ETGVTQSPTHLIKTRGQQVTLRCSSQSGHNTVSWYQQALGQGPQFIFQYYREEENGRGNFPPRFSGLQFPNYSSELNVNALELDDSALYLCASSLPGGTTDTQYFGPGTRLTVL.

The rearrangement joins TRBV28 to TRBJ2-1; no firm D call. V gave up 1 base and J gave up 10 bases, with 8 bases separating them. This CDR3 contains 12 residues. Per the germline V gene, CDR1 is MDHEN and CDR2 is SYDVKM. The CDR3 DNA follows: TGTGCCAGCAGTTTATTGGGCAGAGAGCAGTTCTTC. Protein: CASSLLGREQFF.

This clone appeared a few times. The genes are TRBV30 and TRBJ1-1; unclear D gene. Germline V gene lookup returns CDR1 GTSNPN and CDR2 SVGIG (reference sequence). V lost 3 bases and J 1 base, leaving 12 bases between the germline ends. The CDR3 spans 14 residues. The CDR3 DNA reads TGTGCCTGGAGGGTAAGCCTACCGAACACTGAAGCTTTCTTT. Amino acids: CAWRVSLPNTEAFF.